These 6 T cell receptor beta chains were all obtained from the same sample, sequenced in a study of T cell changes during pregnancy in multiple sclerosis. Clones were sequenced by immunoSEQ multiplex PCR, and TCRdb holds only the in-frame ones, with some missing. The sample holds 37,000 or so clones; about nine tenths are singletons and the top ten take around 0.5%. Sequencing used CD4+ T cells from peripheral blood mononuclear cells, obtained in the second trimester of pregnancy. These receptors originate from a female donor in good health, enrolled as a control in a pregnancy study.

This clone was observed a handful of times. The chain links TRBV7-9 to TRBJ1-1, with TRBD1 matching 9 bases. The V gene end was trimmed by 5 bases and the J gene end by 4 bases; junction bases not matched to a gene: 5. Per the germline V gene, CDR1 is SEHNR and CDR2 is FQNEAQ (reference sequence). The CDR3 is 14 amino acids. The CDR3 nucleotides read TGTGCCAGCAGCCCGGACAGGGGTTTCACTGAAGCTTTCTTT. Translation gives CASSPDRGFTEAFF.

In its sample, this clone was seen once. The chain recombines TRBV23-1 with TRBJ2-7, with 8 bases aligning to TRBD2. TRBV23-1 is labeled an ORF, and its function is uncertain. The CDR3 totals 16 residues. V trimming: 7 bases; J trimming: 2 bases; junction bases outside the gene matches: 13. The CDR3 DNA follows: TGCGCCAGCATAAAACCGGGGGGACTAGTCCCCTACGAGCAGTACTTC. This sequence encodes CASIKPGGLVPYEQYF.

This clone appeared a single time. V gene TRBV19 combines with J gene TRBJ2-5, with 9 bases identical to TRBD2. Germline loops: CDR1 LNHDA, CDR2 SQIVND (reference sequence). The J segment lost 5 bases and the V segment lost 7 bases, leaving 11 bases of the junction unmatched. The CDR3 extends over 15 amino acids. CDR3 nucleotides: TGTGCCAGTATGGGGCGGGGGGGGCGACGCGAGACCCAGTACTTC. Encoded protein: CASMGRGGRRETQYF.

The gene calls are TRBV4-2 and TRBJ1-1, with 9 nucleotides matching TRBD1. The CDR3 runs to 17 residues. V shed 3 bases and J 1 base; nucleotides not matched to a gene: 9. Looked up from germline, CDR1 is LGHNA and CDR2 is YNFKEQ. The CDR3 bases are TGTGCCAGCAGCCAGGGAAGACGGGGACAGGGGAACACTGAAGCTTTCTTT. Protein: CASSQGRRGQGNTEAFF.

This chain uses TRBV4-2 with TRBJ2-1; D perhaps matches TRBD2 (5 bases). The V gene's germline CDR1 is LGHNA and CDR2 YNFKEQ. This CDR3 is 15 amino acids long. V was shortened by 3 bases and J by 9 bases, with 18 bases between the two germline ends. Written as DNA, the CDR3 is TGTGCCAGCAGCCAGTCGGACTCCATAGTGGGTGAGCAGTTCTTC. Translation: CASSQSDSIVGEQFF.

The chain is built from TRBV5-1 and TRBJ1-6; D is unclear. The CDR3 has 15 residues. CDR1 and CDR2 from the germline V gene are SGHRS and YFSETQ. V lost 0 bases and J 10 bases, leaving 14 bases between the germline ends. CDR3 region: CASSLDAGPGSPLHF. CDR3 in DNA: TGCGCCAGCAGCTTGGATGCAGGCCCGGGGTCACCCCTCCACTTT.